This T cell receptor (beta chain) was sequenced in a study of shared clonotypes between healthy human individuals. The table came from immunoSEQ multiplex PCR; TCRdb's copy has only in-frame clones and leaves some out. The sample comprises about 2.3 million clones, 85% to 95% of which are singletons, and approximately 0.41% rests with the top ten. Concerning this clone: Its target is unknown.

Notes on the study in general: Non-shared clonotypes had lower generation probabilities than clonotypes shared by all four sorted-subset donors.

The CDR3 sequence is 16 residues long. Per germline, CDR1 SGDLS and CDR2 YYNGEE. V shed 0 bases and J shed 6 bases, with 15 bases lying between them. This receptor was obtained from a man aged 18 to 30 in good health. Some clones in this sample may be carry-over from other donors' samples. The material sequenced was naive CD4+ T cells from PBMCs. Documented subset: CD45RA+ positively selected. The genes are TRBV9 and TRBJ1-4, with D possibly TRBD1 on 5 matching bases. CDR3 sequence: CASSVDLGQGHEKLFF. CDR3 nucleotide sequence: TGTGCCAGCAGCGTAGATCTCGGGCAGGGCCATGAAAAACTGTTTTTT. Looking up the rest from reference TRBV9 and TRBJ1-4 gives the full variable domain: DSGVTQTPKHLITATGQRVTLRCSPRSGDLSVYWYQQSLDQGLQFLIQYYNGEERAKGNILERFSAQQFPDLHSELNLSSLELGDSALYFCASSVDLGQGHEKLFFGSGTQLSVL.